This note documents a single T cell receptor beta chain sequence. The antigen is not known. The source of the sample is a study of blood T cells in healthy people across ages. Study-level points and caveats: Per-million-T-cell TCR beta diversity fell roughly linearly with age.

This CDR3 spans 14 amino acids. The V segment lost 6 bases and the J segment 0 bases; nucleotides outside the gene matches: 1. In germline, CDR1 is DFQATT, CDR2 SNEGSKA (reference sequence). Healthy Caucasian individuals from Russia aged roughly 6 to 100 were enrolled as donors. Isolated per sample were at least 6 million PBMCs. Then a second PCR, running roughly 7 to 11 cycles, was carried out with a sample-barcoded 5' primer and a J-beta primer mix. TCRdb re-analysed the 5' RACE reads in MiXCR, keeping a single row per CDR3 protein. The sample includes about 640,000 distinct CDR3 sequences, 58% of them seen just once.

The clonotype comes from a man in his sixties in good health. The sequenced material came from blood. This rearrangement joins TRBV20-1 to TRBJ2-3; 12 nucleotides align to TRBD2. DNA for the CDR3: TGCAGTGCGCTAGCGGGGGGGAGCACAGATACGCAGTATTTT. This encodes CSALAGGSTDTQYF.